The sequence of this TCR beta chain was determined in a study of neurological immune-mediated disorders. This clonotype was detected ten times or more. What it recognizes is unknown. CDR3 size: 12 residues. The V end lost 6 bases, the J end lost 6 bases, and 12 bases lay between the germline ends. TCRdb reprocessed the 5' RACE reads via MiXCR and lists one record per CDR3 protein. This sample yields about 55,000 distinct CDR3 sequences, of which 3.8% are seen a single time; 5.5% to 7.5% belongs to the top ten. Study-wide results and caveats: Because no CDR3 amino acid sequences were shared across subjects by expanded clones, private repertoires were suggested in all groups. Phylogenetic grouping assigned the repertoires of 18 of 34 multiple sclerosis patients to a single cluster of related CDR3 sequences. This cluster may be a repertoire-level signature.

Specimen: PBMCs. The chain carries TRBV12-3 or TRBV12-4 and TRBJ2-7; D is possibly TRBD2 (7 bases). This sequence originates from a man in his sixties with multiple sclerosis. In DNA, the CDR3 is TGTGCCAGCAGCTTCGGGGGGCTCGAGCAGTACTTC. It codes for CASSFGGLEQYF.